Listed below are T cell receptor beta chains from one sample, sequenced in a study of blood T cell repertoires in COVID-19. TCRdb keeps only in-frame clones here, not all; method: immunoSEQ multiplex PCR. The sample lists approximately 270,000 clones; roughly 85% were seen once. Sequencing used peripheral blood. Source of these receptors: a man between 18 and 29 years old with active or convalescent COVID-19. Each CDR3 is given with its conserved first and last residue. The D gene is left open where the match is weak. The size entry is marked missing in some rows and otherwise reads once, few, many or a size class.

d_gene	j_gene	v_gene	abundance	CDR3nt	CDR3aa
TRBD1	TRBJ2-1	TRBV5-1	-	TGCGCCAGCAGCTTGGGACAGGGGGCCCCCAATGAGCAGTTCTTC	CASSLGQGAPNEQFF
-	TRBJ2-1	TRBV19	-	TGTGCCAGTAGTGCTGGGGGGTACAATGAGCAGTTCTTC	CASSAGGYNEQFF
TRBD1	TRBJ2-7	TRBV27	-	TGTGCCAGCAGTTTATCACCCATGGGACAGGGGGTCTCCTACGAGCAGTACTTC	CASSLSPMGQGVSYEQYF
-	TRBJ1-2	TRBV19	-	TGTGCCAGTACCGACAAGACAGACTATGGCTACACCTTC	CASTDKTDYGYTF
TRBD1	TRBJ2-7	TRBV19	few	TGTGCCAGTAGGCTGACGGGACAGGGAGACTACGAGCAGTACTTC	CASRLTGQGDYEQYF
-	TRBJ1-6	TRBV5-6	-	TGTGCCAGCAGCATCCGGTCGAGAATCCTCCACTTT	CASSIRSRILHF
-	TRBJ2-1	TRBV29-1	-	TGCAGCGTTGAAGATCCGGATGAGCAGTTCTTC	CSVEDPDEQFF
-	TRBJ1-2	TRBV7-9	-	TGTGCCAGCAGCTTAGAACGCTACGGCACCTTC	CASSLERYGTF
-	TRBJ2-2	TRBV9	-	TGTGCCAGCAGCGTAGTACAAAACACCGGGGAGCTGTTTTTT	CASSVVQNTGELFF
-	TRBJ2-5	TRBV24-1	-	TGTGCCACCAGCGTTCCGGGACTGCAAGAGACCCAGTACTTC	CATSVPGLQETQYF
TRBD1	TRBJ1-1	TRBV25-1	-	TGTGCCAGCAGTGATATGGGACAGGGGGACACTGAAGCTTTCTTT	CASSDMGQGDTEAFF
-	TRBJ1-4	TRBV19	-	TGTGCCAGTAGTAGACGGGAGTCGGGGAACAATGAAAAACTGTTTTTT	CASSRRESGNNEKLFF
TRBD1	TRBJ1-6	TRBV27	-	TGTGCCAGCAGTCCTACCAAGACAGGGTGGTCACCCCTCCACTTT	CASSPTKTGWSPLHF
-	TRBJ1-3	TRBV12-5	-	TGTGCTAGTGGTTTGATTTCCCCGAGCCGGCGGTTTGGAAACACCATATATTTT	CASGLISPSRRFGNTIYF
-	TRBJ2-1	TRBV4-3	once	TGCGCCAGCAGCCAAGCGGGGGAAGACAGTGGAAATGAGCAGTTCTTC	CASSQAGEDSGNEQFF
TRBD2	TRBJ2-5	TRBV7-2	-	TGTGCCAGCAGATCCACCCAGGGGCTAGCGGGAGGGAGGCAAGAGACCCAGTACTTC	CASRSTQGLAGGRQETQYF
-	TRBJ1-1	TRBV7-9	few	TGTGCCAGCAGCTTCTTACAGAACACTGAAGCTTTCTTT	CASSFLQNTEAFF
TRBD2	TRBJ2-7	TRBV6-5	-	TGTGCCAGCAGCACCCTAGCGGAGCCCGCCTACGAGCAGTACTTC	CASSTLAEPAYEQYF
-	TRBJ2-5	TRBV5-6	-	TGTGCCAGCACCCCCGAAGGGGCGCGGGGAGAGACCCAGTACTTC	CASTPEGARGETQYF
-	TRBJ2-3	TRBV4-3	-	TGCGCCAGCAGCCAAGCCTTAAGGGGGTCCGATACGCAGTATTTT	CASSQALRGSDTQYF
TRBD1	TRBJ2-1	TRBV15	-	TGTGCCACGGACAGGGGGCGAGGGCGATACAATGAGCAGTTCTTC	CATDRGRGRYNEQFF
-	TRBJ1-5	TRBV6-6	-	TGTGCCAGTGTGTTTGGGGCCTATCAGCCCCAGCATTTT	CASVFGAYQPQHF
-	TRBJ1-1	TRBV25-1	few	TGTGCCAGCAGTGCGGACAGAAAAGCTTTCTTT	CASSADRKAFF
-	TRBJ1-1	TRBV2	-	TGTGCCAGCAGTGTCATGAACACTGAAGCTTTCTTT	CASSVMNTEAFF
TRBD1	TRBJ2-5	TRBV29-1	-	TGCAGCACCCGGACAGGGGAAGAGACCCAGTACTTC	CSTRTGEETQYF
TRBD2	TRBJ2-7	TRBV18	-	TGTGCCAGCTCACCGGGGGGGGGCTACGAGCAGTACTTC	CASSPGGGYEQYF
TRBD1	TRBJ2-5	TRBV12-5	-	TGTGCTAGTGGTGGGCAACAGGGGAAAGAGACCCAGTACTTC	CASGGQQGKETQYF
TRBD1	TRBJ1-1	TRBV19	-	TGTGCCAGTAGTATGACAGGGAGAGACACTGAAGCTTTCTTT	CASSMTGRDTEAFF
TRBD2	TRBJ2-1	TRBV6-5	-	TGTGCCAGCAGTTCTAGCGGGAGTATCTATGAGCAGTTCTTC	CASSSSGSIYEQFF